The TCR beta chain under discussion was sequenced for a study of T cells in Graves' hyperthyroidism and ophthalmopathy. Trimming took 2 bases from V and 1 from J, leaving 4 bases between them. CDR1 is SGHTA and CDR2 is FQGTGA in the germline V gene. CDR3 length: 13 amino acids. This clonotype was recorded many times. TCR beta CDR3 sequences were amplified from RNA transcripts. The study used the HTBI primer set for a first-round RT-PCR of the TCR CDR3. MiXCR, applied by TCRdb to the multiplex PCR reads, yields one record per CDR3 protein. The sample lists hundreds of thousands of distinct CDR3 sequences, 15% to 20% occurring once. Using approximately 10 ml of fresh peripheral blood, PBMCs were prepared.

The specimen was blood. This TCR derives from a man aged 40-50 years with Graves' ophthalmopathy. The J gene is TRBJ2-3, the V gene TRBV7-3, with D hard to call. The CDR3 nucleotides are TGTGCCAGCAGCTTAGATGGCACAGATACGCAGTATTTT. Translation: CASSLDGTDTQYF.